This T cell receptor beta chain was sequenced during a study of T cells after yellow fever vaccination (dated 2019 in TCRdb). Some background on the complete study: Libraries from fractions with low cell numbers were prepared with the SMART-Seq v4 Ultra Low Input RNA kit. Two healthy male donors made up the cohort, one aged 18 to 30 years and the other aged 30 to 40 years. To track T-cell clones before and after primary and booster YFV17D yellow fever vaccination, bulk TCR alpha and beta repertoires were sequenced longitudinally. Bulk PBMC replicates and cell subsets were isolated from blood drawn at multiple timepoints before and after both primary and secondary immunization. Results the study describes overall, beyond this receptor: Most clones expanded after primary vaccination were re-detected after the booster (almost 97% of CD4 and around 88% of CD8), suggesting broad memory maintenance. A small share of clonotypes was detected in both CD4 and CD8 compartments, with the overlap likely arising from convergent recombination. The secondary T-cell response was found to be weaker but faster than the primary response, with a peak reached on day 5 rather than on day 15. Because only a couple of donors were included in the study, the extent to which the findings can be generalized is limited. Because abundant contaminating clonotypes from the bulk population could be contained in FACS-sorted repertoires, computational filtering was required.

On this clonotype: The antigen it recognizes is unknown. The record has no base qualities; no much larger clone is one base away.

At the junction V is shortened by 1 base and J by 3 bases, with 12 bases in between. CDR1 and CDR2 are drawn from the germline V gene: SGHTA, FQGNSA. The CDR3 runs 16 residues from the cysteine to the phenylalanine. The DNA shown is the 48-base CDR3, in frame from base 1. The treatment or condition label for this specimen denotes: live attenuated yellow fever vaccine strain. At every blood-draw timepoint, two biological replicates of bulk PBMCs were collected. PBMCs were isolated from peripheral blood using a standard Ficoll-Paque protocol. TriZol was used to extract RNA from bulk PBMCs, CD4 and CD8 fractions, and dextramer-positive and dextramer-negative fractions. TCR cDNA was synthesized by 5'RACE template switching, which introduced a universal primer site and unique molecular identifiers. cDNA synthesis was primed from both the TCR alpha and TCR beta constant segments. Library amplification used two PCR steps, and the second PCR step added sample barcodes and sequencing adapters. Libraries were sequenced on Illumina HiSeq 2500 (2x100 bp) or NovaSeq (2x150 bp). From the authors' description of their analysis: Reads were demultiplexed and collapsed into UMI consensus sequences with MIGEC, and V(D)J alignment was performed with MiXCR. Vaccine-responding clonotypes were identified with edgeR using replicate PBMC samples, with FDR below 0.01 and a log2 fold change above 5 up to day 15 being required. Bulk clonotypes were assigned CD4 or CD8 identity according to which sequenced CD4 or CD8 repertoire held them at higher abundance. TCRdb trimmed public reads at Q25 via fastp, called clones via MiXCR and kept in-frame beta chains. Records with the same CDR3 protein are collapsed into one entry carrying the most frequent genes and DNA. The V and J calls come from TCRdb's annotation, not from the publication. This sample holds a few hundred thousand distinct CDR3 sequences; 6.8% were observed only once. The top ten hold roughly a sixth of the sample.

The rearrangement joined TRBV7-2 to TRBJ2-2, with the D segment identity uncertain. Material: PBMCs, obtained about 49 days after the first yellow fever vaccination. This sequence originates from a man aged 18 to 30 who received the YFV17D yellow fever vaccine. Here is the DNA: TGTGCCAGCAGCTTAGGGGCCCTAGGCTACACCGGGGAGCTGTTTTTT. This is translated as CASSLGALGYTGELFF.